Following are 27 T cell receptor beta chains from one sample sequenced in a study of blood T cell repertoires in COVID-19. Assay used: immunoSEQ multiplex PCR; TCRdb lists only in-frame clones, some missing. The table has around 300,000 clones, 70% to 90% seen once. Specimen: PBMCs or T cells enriched from blood (not recorded which). The receptor source for this set is a woman aged 25 to 39 who had recovered from COVID-19.

The rearrangement uses TRBV9 and TRBJ2-1; 13 nucleotides match TRBD2. Looked up from germline, CDR1 is SGDLS and CDR2 is YYNGEE. The CDR3 loop spans 16 amino acids. V shed 4 bases and J 8 bases; nucleotides not matched to a gene: 9. CDR3 coding DNA: TGTGCCAGCAGCTCAACTAGCGGGAGGGCCGGGGATGAGCAGTTCTTC. Translating gives CASSSTSGRAGDEQFF. Complete variable domain (other parts from reference TRBV9 and TRBJ2-1): DSGVTQTPKHLITATGQRVTLRCSPRSGDLSVYWYQQSLDQGLQFLIQYYNGEERAKGNILERFSAQQFPDLHSELNLSSLELGDSALYFCASSSTSGRAGDEQFFGPGTRLTVL.

The rearrangement joins TRBV6-1 to TRBJ1-1; the D gene is possibly TRBD1 (5 bases). The CDR3 sequence is 16 residues long. Germline CDR1 is MNHNS and CDR2 is SASEGT. V lost 3 bases and J 3 bases, leaving 17 bases between the germline ends. Written as DNA, the CDR3 is TGTGCCAGCAGTGAGGTCTTTTACAGGCTCGACACTGAAGCTTTCTTT. Its protein is CASSEVFYRLDTEAFF.

This clone was seen only once. The V call is TRBV10-1, the J call TRBJ2-5; 7 bases line up with TRBD2. This CDR3 has 14 amino acids. The V segment lost 4 bases and the J segment 3 bases; nucleotides outside the gene matches: 5. Germline V lookup: CDR1 WNHNN, CDR2 SYGVQD (reference sequence). CDR3 residues: CASSVCGGEETQYF. For the CDR3, the DNA is TGCGCCAGCAGTGTATGCGGGGGAGAAGAGACCCAGTACTTC.

The table lists this clone with a count of one. This chain links TRBV6-4 with TRBJ2-1, with 7 nucleotides matching TRBD2. Trimming cost V 8 bases and J 1 base; bases outside gene matches: 5. The CDR3 spans 14 residues. Germline CDR1 and CDR2: MRHNA and SNTAGT. CDR3 coding DNA: TGTGCCAGCCGACCGGGGGGATCCTACAATGAGCAGTTCTTC. Encoded protein: CASRPGGSYNEQFF.

The V and J genes are TRBV7-9 and TRBJ2-1; 7 nucleotides agree with TRBD1. Looked up from germline, CDR1 is SEHNR and CDR2 is FQNEAQ (reference sequence). V shed 4 bases and J 0 bases; nucleotides not matched to a gene: 3. CDR3 length: 15 residues. The CDR3 bases are TGTGCCAGCAGCTCGCACAGGGGCTCCTACAATGAGCAGTTCTTC. The encoded protein is CASSSHRGSYNEQFF.

The chain employs TRBV6-2 or TRBV6-3 and TRBJ2-3; D may be TRBD2 (7 bases). The CDR3 totals 13 residues. The ends were cut back, 5 bases at V and 6 bases at J, with 12 bases in the middle. From germline, CDR1 is MNHEY and CDR2 SVGEGT. The chain's CDR3 is CASSRGAQDTQYF. For the CDR3, the DNA is TGTGCCAGCAGTCGGGGGGCGCAGGATACGCAGTATTTT.

This clone was seen a handful of times. The chain couples TRBV3-1 (or the pseudogene TRBV3-2) to TRBJ1-5, with D tentatively TRBD1 (5 bases). V was clipped by 1 base and J by 5 bases, with 12 bases between them. Germline V gene data show CDR1 as LGHDT and CDR2 as YNNKEL (reference sequence). This CDR3 contains 15 residues. CDR3 residues: CASSQGTQGDQPQHF. In nucleotides, the CDR3 is TGTGCCAGCAGCCAAGGAACCCAGGGTGATCAGCCCCAGCATTTT.

In regard to this clone: This sample also contains other DNA sequences that code for the same CDR3. V usage is TRBV7-3 and J usage is TRBJ2-5; 7 bases align to TRBD2. J was trimmed by 4 bases and V by 1 base; bases with no gene match: 0. This CDR3 has 13 amino acids. The germline CDR1 and CDR2 sequences are SGHTA and FQGTGA. The CDR3 DNA is TGTGCCAGCAGCTTAAGGGAGGGAGAGACCCAGTACTTC. This translates into CASSLREGETQYF.

The rearrangement uses TRBV15 and TRBJ2-2; the match to TRBD2 covers 12 bases. Germline V gives CDR1 LNHNV, CDR2 YYDKDF (reference sequence). The V segment lost 5 bases and the J segment 7 bases; nucleotides outside the gene matches: 8. The CDR3 consists of 16 residues. CDR3 sequence (DNA): TGTGCCACCAGCGCGCCTAGCGGGGGGGCAGGCGGGGAGCTGTTTTTT. It codes for CATSAPSGGAGGELFF.

This clone occurred a few times. This chain links TRBV9 with TRBJ1-5; D ambiguous. With 0 bases removed from V and 7 bases from J, the gap between germline ends came to 11 bases. The CDR3 is 14 amino acids. The germline gives CDR1 SGDLS, CDR2 YYNGEE. CDR3 in amino acids: CASSVVGSGQPQHF. The CDR3 DNA reads TGTGCCAGCAGCGTAGTAGGGAGTGGGCAGCCCCAGCATTTT.

The chain has TRBV18 and TRBJ2-2; D is perhaps TRBD1 (5 bases). Deletions cut 6 bases from V and 5 bases from J, with 13 bases between. This CDR3 spans 14 amino acids. Germline lookup yields CDR1 KGHSH and CDR2 LQKENI. CDR3 sequence: CASSPSQGTGELFF. CDR3 bases: TGTGCCAGCTCTCCATCTCAGGGAACCGGGGAGCTGTTTTTT. Full variable domain (outside the CDR3, taken from reference TRBV18 and TRBJ2-2): NAGVMQNPRHLVRRRGQEARLRCSPMKGHSHVYWYRQLPEEGLKFMVYLQKENIIDESGMPKERFSAEFPKEGPSILRIQQVVRGDSAAYFCASSPSQGTGELFFGEGSRLTVL.

The rearrangement links TRBV7-9 to TRBJ1-2; no definite D call. V lost 3 bases, J lost 7 bases, and 15 bases lay in between. The CDR3 length is 14 residues. The germline gives CDR1 SEHNR, CDR2 FQNEAQ (reference sequence). Written as DNA, the CDR3 is TGTGCCAGCAGCTTCTACGGGGAGAGGGTTGGCTACACCTTC. This translates into CASSFYGERVGYTF.

This clone was seen a single time. One end of the junction varies from germline; a read error may be responsible. The same CDR3 also results from other DNA sequences found in this sample. The chain links TRBV7-9 to TRBJ1-5; D remains unclear. The CDR3 is 12 residues long. Per germline, CDR1 SEHNR and CDR2 FQNEAQ (reference sequence). The CDR3 DNA is TGTGCCAGCAGCTTTAGCGATCAGCCCCAGCATTTT. It yields the protein CASSFSDQPQHF.

CDR3 DNA sequence: TGTGCCAGCAGCAAAAAGGGTCGCCAGGGACTAGCGGGCTCTGGGGAGCAGTACTTC. This translates into CASSKKGRQGLAGSGEQYF. The V call is TRBV7-9, the J call TRBJ2-7; 12 nucleotides agree with TRBD2. The CDR3 covers 19 residues. Trimming at V came to 5 bases and at J to 7 bases, leaving 21 bases not matched to a gene. Germline V gene lookup returns CDR1 SEHNR and CDR2 FQNEAQ (reference sequence).

This clone was recorded once. The CDR3 is CASSPGTAANSPLHF. CDR3 in DNA: TGTGCCAGCTCACCAGGCACCGCCGCCAATTCACCCCTCCACTTT. The chain recombines TRBV18 with TRBJ1-6; no reliable D call. V lost 2 bases and J 7 bases, leaving 12 bases between the germline ends. CDR1 and CDR2 (germline): KGHSH, LQKENI. This CDR3 has 15 amino acids.

This clone was found once. The chain combines TRBV6-5 with TRBJ1-1; D is uncertain. The CDR3 length is 15 residues. Trimming took off 2 bases at V and 0 bases at J, with 10 bases between the two ends. Germline V lookup: CDR1 MNHEY, CDR2 SVGAGI. CDR3 in amino acids: CASSYPLPVNTEAFF. The CDR3 bases are TGTGCCAGCAGTTACCCCCTTCCGGTGAACACTGAAGCTTTCTTT.

CDR3 DNA: TGTGCCAGCAGCCCAGGTCTGGGGGCGAGGTCTGGAAACACCATATATTTT. This encodes CASSPGLGARSGNTIYF. The chain employs TRBV7-2 and TRBJ1-3; maybe TRBD1 (6 bases). Germline CDR1 reads SGHTA; CDR2 reads FQGNSA. The CDR3 consists of 17 residues. Trimming left V 5 bases short and J 1 base short, with 18 bases between.

The chain couples TRBV18 to TRBJ1-6; 8 bases are shared with TRBD1. With V trimmed by 3 bases and J by 13 bases, 5 bases remained unmatched. CDR1 is KGHSH, CDR2 LQKENI, per germline. The CDR3 has 13 residues. CDR3 loop: CASSPSGQGPLHF. CDR3 nucleotide sequence: TGTGCCAGCTCACCCTCAGGACAGGGTCCCCTCCACTTT.

The genes are TRBV4-3 and TRBJ2-7, with 7 bases identical to TRBD1. The CDR3 totals 15 residues. Germline V gives CDR1 LGHNA, CDR2 YSLEER. V lost 1 base to trimming and J lost 3 bases; unmatched junction nucleotides: 6. The CDR3 loop reads CASSQAPRGYYEQYF. The CDR3 DNA is TGCGCCAGCAGCCAAGCCCCCAGGGGGTACTACGAGCAGTACTTC.

The rearrangement links TRBV5-1 to TRBJ2-2, with no clear D. The CDR3 length is 12 residues. Germline V gene data show CDR1 as SGHRS and CDR2 as YFSETQ. Trimming removed 1 base at V and 6 bases at J, with 4 bases between. The chain's CDR3 is CASSLPSGELFF. The DNA for the CDR3 is TGCGCCAGCAGCTTGCCGTCCGGGGAGCTGTTTTTT.

V usage is TRBV28 and J usage is TRBJ1-4, with 12 bases matching TRBD1. In germline, CDR1 is MDHEN, CDR2 SYDVKM. The CDR3 spans 17 residues. The junction had 17 bases not matched to a gene; V was cut back by 10 bases and J by 8 bases. In DNA, the CDR3 is TGTGCCACAAGATTGCCGGGACAGGGGGCCGCTCTGGAAAAACTGTTTTTT. This codes for CATRLPGQGAALEKLFF.

Only a few counts were recorded for this clone. V gene TRBV28 combines with J gene TRBJ1-2; the D is unclear. The germline V and J ends were trimmed by 0 bases and 6 bases, with 14 bases remaining between them. Germline V gene lookup returns CDR1 MDHEN and CDR2 SYDVKM. The CDR3 totals 15 residues. CDR3 sequence reads: CASSLWMRGLDGYTF. CDR3 bases: TGTGCCAGCAGTTTATGGATGCGCGGTTTGGATGGCTACACCTTC.

J is TRBJ2-7 and V is TRBV2; 9 bases agree with TRBD1. The trim removed 7 bases at V and 11 bases at J, leaving 6 bases unmatched. The CDR3 extends over 11 amino acids. Germline CDR1 SNHLY, CDR2 FYNNEI. The DNA of the CDR3 is TGTGCCAGCACAAGGGGACAGGGCGAGTACTTC. Protein product: CASTRGQGEYF.

This chain connects TRBV2 to TRBJ1-1, with 7 bases identical to TRBD1. CDR1 is SNHLY, CDR2 FYNNEI, per germline. The V segment lost 6 bases and the J segment 1 base; nucleotides outside the gene matches: 2. This CDR3 contains 13 residues. This chain's CDR3 is CASRGQSNTEAFF. The CDR3 nucleotides read TGTGCCAGCAGGGGACAGTCGAACACTGAAGCTTTCTTT.

J is TRBJ1-2 and V is TRBV7-9; D unresolved. The CDR3 extends over 14 amino acids. V lost 1 base, J lost 4 bases, and 10 bases lay in between. Germline CDR1 is SEHNR and CDR2 is FQNEAQ (reference sequence). Written as DNA, the CDR3 is TGTGCCAGCAGCTTAGGGGCAGGCGTCTATGGCTACACCTTC. This translates into CASSLGAGVYGYTF.

The genes are TRBV27 and TRBJ2-3, with 14 bases fitting TRBD2. V lost 5 bases to trimming and J lost 5 bases; unmatched junction nucleotides: 6. CDR1 and CDR2 (germline): MNHEY, SMNVEV (reference sequence). The CDR3 covers 16 residues. CDR3 protein: CASSMGLAGDGDTQYF. The CDR3 DNA reads TGTGCCAGCAGTATGGGACTAGCGGGAGACGGAGATACGCAGTATTTT.

This clone has just a few counts. The chain combines TRBV5-1 with TRBJ1-2, with a weak D call TRBD1 (5 bases). Germline assignment: CDR1 SGHRS and CDR2 YFSETQ. With 4 bases removed from V and 6 bases from J, the gap between germline ends came to 19 bases. The CDR3 runs 15 residues. The CDR3 DNA reads as TGCGCCAGCAGCCTACTTGGAGGGGATTTGAATGGCTACACCTTC. It specifies CASSLLGGDLNGYTF.